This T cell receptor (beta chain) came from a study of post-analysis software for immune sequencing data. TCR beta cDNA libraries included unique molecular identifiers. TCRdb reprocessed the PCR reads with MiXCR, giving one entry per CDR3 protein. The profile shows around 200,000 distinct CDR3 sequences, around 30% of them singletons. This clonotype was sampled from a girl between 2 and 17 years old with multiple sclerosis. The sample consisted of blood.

As DNA, the CDR3 is TGTGCCTGGAGTCTGAGCGGTCCCTTCACAGATACGCAGTATTTT. Protein sequence: CAWSLSGPFTDTQYF. The chain is built from TRBV30 and TRBJ2-3; D possibly corresponds to TRBD2 (5 bases). With 2 bases removed from V and 2 bases from J, the gap between germline ends came to 14 bases. This CDR3 is 15 amino acids long. CDR1 GTSNPN and CDR2 SVGIG come from the germline V gene (reference sequence).